A single sample is the source of the 7 T cell receptor beta chains below, sequenced in a study of T cell responses to AZD1222 COVID-19 vaccine. The method was immunoSEQ multiplex PCR; TCRdb's version includes in-frame clones alone and lacks a portion of them. The sample consists of 70,000 to 90,000 clones, 78% of them appearing once. The source material was peripheral blood, sampled on day 0 of AZD1222 vaccination. These receptors were obtained from an adult in good health.

The V call is TRBV7-9, the J call TRBJ2-1, with 9 bases lining up with TRBD1. The CDR3 runs 13 residues. Germline assignment: CDR1 SEHNR and CDR2 FQNEAQ (reference sequence). V lost 5 bases, J lost 9 bases, and 5 bases stayed unmatched. CDR3 nucleotides: TGTGCCAGCAGCAGGACAGGGGACGGTGAGCAGTTCTTC. It codes for CASSRTGDGEQFF.

This clone was observed a few times. The DNA for the CDR3 is TGTGCCAGCAGCAAAGTACGGGATGGTGGCTACACCTTC. Translating gives CASSKVRDGGYTF. The chain is built from TRBV21-1 and TRBJ1-2. TRBV21-1 is flagged as a pseudogene. This CDR3 spans 13 amino acids.

The gene calls are TRBV23-1 and TRBJ1-2, with a possible D match to TRBD1 (5 bases). TRBV23-1 is reported as an ORF; its role is uncertain. V lost 3 bases and J lost 8, with 16 bases in between. The CDR3 consists of 14 residues. CDR3 in DNA: TGCGCCAGCAGTCATGGTTATAGGCAGGGCGGCTACACCTTC. This translates into CASSHGYRQGGYTF.

The J gene is TRBJ2-7, the V gene TRBV27, with 8 positions matching TRBD2. The CDR3 covers 14 residues. The germline V gene has CDR1 MNHEY and CDR2 SMNVEV (reference sequence). V lost 6 bases, J lost 0 bases, and 4 bases stayed unmatched. CDR3 nucleotide sequence: TGTGCCAGCAGGATAGCGGGGAACTCCTACGAGCAGTACTTC. This encodes CASRIAGNSYEQYF.

V is TRBV6-5 and J is TRBJ2-7, with 9 bases aligning to TRBD1. The CDR3 sequence is 15 residues long. Germline values: CDR1 MNHEY, CDR2 SVGAGI. V was pared by 0 bases and J by 4 bases, with 4 bases of the junction left unmatched. The CDR3 region is CASSYSWGQGYEQYF. The CDR3 DNA reads as TGTGCCAGCAGTTACTCTTGGGGACAGGGTTACGAGCAGTACTTC.

This clone rates as medium-sized. The gene calls are TRBV11-2 and TRBJ2-7; no definite D call. The CDR3 is 13 residues long. CDR1 and CDR2 (germline): SGHAT, FQNNGV. Trimming pared 3 bases from V and 2 bases from J, leaving 8 bases between. The CDR3 DNA is TGTGCCAGCAGCTTGGGCGGCCCCTACGAGCAGTACTTC. Translation: CASSLGGPYEQYF.

V and J are TRBV6-5 and TRBJ1-4, with D possibly being TRBD1 (6 bases). V was shortened by 5 bases and J by 3 bases, with 13 bases between the two germline ends. CDR3 size: 15 residues. Per the germline V gene, CDR1 is MNHEY and CDR2 is SVGAGI. The CDR3 reads CASSTRTEANEKLFF. The CDR3 nucleotides are TGTGCCAGCAGTACGAGGACAGAGGCTAATGAAAAACTGTTTTTT.